This record concerns one TCR beta chain sequence. Its antigen is unknown. The germline V and J ends were trimmed by 3 bases and 3 bases, with 6 bases remaining between them. The CDR3 is 11 residues long. Germline-derived CDR1 and CDR2 are DFQATT and SNEGSKA (reference sequence). Quantitative 5'-RACE was performed with molecular barcodes, and it yielded the TCR beta libraries. TCRdb used MiXCR to reprocess the 5' RACE reads, holding one entry per CDR3 protein. The sample carries about 540,000 distinct CDR3 sequences, roughly 13% recorded once. The data derive from a study of CD8 T cells in ankylosing spondylitis. Findings and limits, study-wide: Ankylosing spondylitis blood seemed to carry a telltale TCR beta motif made of several highly homologous variants. Significant enrichment of disease-linked clones was reportedly seen in matched ankylosing spondylitis synovial fluid. Within peripheral blood, clones linked to disease were CD8+ and relatively rare.

The specimen was blood, either unsorted or a sorted T cell fraction (not recorded which). The rearrangement links TRBV20-1 to TRBJ2-7; no firm D call. The receptor was isolated from a male donor with ankylosing spondylitis. As DNA, the CDR3 is TGCAGTGCTAGTTACGTCTACGAGCAGTACTTC. Translated: CSASYVYEQYF.